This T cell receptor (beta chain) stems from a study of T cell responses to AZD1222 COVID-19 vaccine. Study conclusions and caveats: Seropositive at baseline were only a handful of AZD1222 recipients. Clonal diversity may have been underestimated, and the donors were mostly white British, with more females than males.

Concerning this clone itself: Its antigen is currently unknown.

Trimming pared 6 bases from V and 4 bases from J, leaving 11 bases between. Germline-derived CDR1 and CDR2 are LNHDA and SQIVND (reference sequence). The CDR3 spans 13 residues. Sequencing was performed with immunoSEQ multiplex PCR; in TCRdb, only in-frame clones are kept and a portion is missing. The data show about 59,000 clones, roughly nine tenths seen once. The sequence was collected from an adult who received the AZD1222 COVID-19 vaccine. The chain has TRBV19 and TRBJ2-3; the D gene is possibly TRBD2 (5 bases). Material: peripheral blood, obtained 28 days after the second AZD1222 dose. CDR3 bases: TGTGCCAGTAGGGGAGTCTACGCAGATACGCAGTATTTT. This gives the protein CASRGVYADTQYF.